These T cell receptor beta chains were read from a single sample in a study of CD4 T cells in relation to SARS-CoV-2 and coronaviruses. Measured with immunoSEQ multiplex PCR; TCRdb has only the in-frame clones, and not every one. This table holds some 35,000 clones, roughly 88% found once. Material: memory CD4+ T cells from PBMCs. Every receptor here comes from an adult with COVID-19. CDR3s include the opening cysteine and the closing phenylalanine or tryptophan. Each record gives: V gene, CDR3 protein.

TRBV7-3,CASSLAANTGELFF
TRBV7-7,CASSLGDRNTGELFF
TRBV19,CATRSGTGSGNTIYF
TRBV6-6,CASSYDFLGPEQFF
TRBV5-1,CASSLEDYGYTF
TRBV5-1,CASSFGLAGGRLVADTQYF
TRBV13,CASSSRQGTYEQYF
TRBV7-3,CASSPGGQGLGDTQYF
TRBV5-4,CASSLEVEGVGYTF
TRBV6-5,CASGGPGETQYF
TRBV11-3,CASSLVSKNTEAFF
TRBV5-1,CASSLGSGNTIYF
TRBV7-8,CASSLTGAGNTIYF
TRBV5-1,CASSLASGQGSWLAF
TRBV3-1/TRBV3-2,CASSQDLPGLQPQHF
TRBV5-8,CASSLGGRGTGELFF
TRBV4-2,CATGDSNTGELFF